Below are 21 T cell receptor beta chains sequenced from a single sample in a study of control samples from healthy donors and cancer patients. TCRdb's table, derived via immunoSEQ multiplex PCR, lists solely in-frame clones and lacks some. The sample contains about 69,000 clones, just under 90% of which appear only once. The specimen sequenced was PBMCs. These receptors were obtained from a man aged 60 to 69 with lung cancer.

This clone was counted a few times. The chain is built from TRBV7-6 and TRBJ1-6; D is unresolved. The germline gives CDR1 SGHVS, CDR2 FNYEAQ. The CDR3 has 16 residues. V dropped 3 bases and J dropped 6 bases, with 15 bases sitting between them. The CDR3 DNA reads TGTGCCAGCAGCTTTTCCCTGGGCAGCCTTAATTCACCCCTCCACTTT. Translating it yields CASSFSLGSLNSPLHF.

The V and J genes are TRBV30 and TRBJ1-3; D is uncertain. CDR3 length: 13 residues. Trimming removed 8 bases at V and 2 bases at J, with 13 bases between. Germline CDR1 is GTSNPN and CDR2 is SVGIG (reference sequence). CDR3 DNA sequence: TGTGCCCGAGGGAACCAGCCTGGAAACACCATATATTTT. It yields the protein CARGNQPGNTIYF.

This clone was seen only a few times. This chain joins TRBV11-1 and TRBJ1-2; a weak D match, TRBD1 (5 bases). Looked up from germline, CDR1 is SGHAT and CDR2 is FQDESV (reference sequence). There are 14 residues in the CDR3. With 5 bases removed from V and 8 bases from J, the gap between germline ends came to 18 bases. The CDR3 region is CASSPRDGSRGYTF. DNA of the CDR3: TGTGCCAGCAGCCCACGGGACGGGAGCCGGGGCTACACCTTC.

V gene TRBV10-2 combines with J gene TRBJ2-2, with D hard to call. Germline V gene sequence: CDR1 WSHSY, CDR2 SAAADI. The V end was cut by 8 bases, the J end by 0 bases, with 13 bases between. This CDR3 contains 15 residues. CDR3 region: CASGERDANTGELFF. CDR3 in DNA: TGCGCCAGCGGAGAAAGAGACGCGAACACCGGGGAGCTGTTTTTT.

This clone was counted between two and nine times. The gene calls are TRBV30 and TRBJ1-2, with TRBD1 matching over 8 bases. CDR1 and CDR2 (germline): GTSNPN, SVGIG (reference sequence). J gave up 4 bases and V 4 bases, and 8 bases lay outside the gene matches. CDR3 size: 14 residues. CDR3 amino acids: CAWTLDRAGYGYTF. CDR3 nucleotide sequence: TGTGCCTGGACCCTGGACAGGGCAGGCTATGGCTACACCTTC.

This clone was seen many times. Other nucleotide sequences from this sample produce the same CDR3. The chain couples TRBV4-1 to TRBJ2-1, with 8 bases identical to TRBD2. The V gene end was trimmed by 2 bases and the J gene end by 0 bases; junction bases not matched to a gene: 3. This CDR3 is built from 16 residues. Germline CDR1 MGHRA, CDR2 YSYEKL. The CDR3 protein is CASSQRGGDSYNEQFF. CDR3 DNA sequence: TGCGCCAGCAGCCAACGGGGGGGGGACTCCTACAATGAGCAGTTCTTC.

V usage is TRBV7-2 and J usage is TRBJ1-5; weak D call: TRBD1 (6 bases). The V end lost 3 bases, the J end lost 4 bases, and 13 bases lay between the germline ends. CDR1 SGHTA and CDR2 FQGNSA come from the germline V gene. CDR3 length equals 15 residues. Here the CDR3 DNA reads TGTGCCAGCAGCTTGCAACAGGGCGGAAATCAGCCCCAGCATTTT. Translating gives CASSLQQGGNQPQHF.

The chain has TRBV27 and TRBJ2-1; tentatively, D is TRBD1 (6 bases). The germline V gene has CDR1 MNHEY and CDR2 SMNVEV (reference sequence). Trimming took 8 bases from V and 3 from J, leaving 20 bases between them. CDR3 length: 16 amino acids. CDR3 DNA sequence: TGTGCCAGCGCCAGAACAGGGTTGAAGTTCTACAATGAGCAGTTCTTC. It translates to CASARTGLKFYNEQFF.

This clone was observed a single time. The rearrangement uses TRBV6-1 and TRBJ1-5; 7 bases line up with TRBD1. The germline CDR1 and CDR2 sequences are MNHNS and SASEGT. Losses at the gene ends were 3 bases for V and 7 bases for J; bases not matched to a gene: 9. CDR3 length: 15 amino acids. This chain's CDR3 is CASSDQLTGQQPQHF. The CDR3 bases are TGTGCCAGCAGTGACCAGTTGACAGGGCAGCAGCCCCAGCATTTT.

V and J are TRBV5-1 and TRBJ2-1, with D perhaps matching TRBD1 (7 bases). V dropped 0 bases and J dropped 12 bases, with 13 bases sitting between them. The CDR3 length is 13 residues. Germline V gene sequence: CDR1 SGHRS, CDR2 YFSETQ. In nucleotides, the CDR3 is TGCGCCAGCAGCTTGGGGGGGGCAGGGGGGCAGTTCTTC. It is translated as CASSLGGAGGQFF.

The chain carries TRBV14 and TRBJ2-7; D unclear. The CDR3 sequence is 12 residues long. V was clipped by 2 bases and J by 9 bases, with 11 bases between them. CDR1 is SGHDN and CDR2 is FVKESK in the germline V gene. The CDR3 nucleotides are TGTGCCAGCAGCCAAAAAGGCGTTCGGCAGTACTTC. Protein: CASSQKGVRQYF.

The chain has TRBV6-6 and TRBJ2-2; a possible D gene is TRBD1 (6 bases). V lost 6 bases to trimming and J lost 1 base, with 9 bases between them. This CDR3 has 14 amino acids. The germline V gene has CDR1 MNHNY and CDR2 SVGAGI (reference sequence). The DNA of the CDR3 is TGTGCCAGCAGGTCGGGACAGAACACCGGGGAGCTGTTTTTT. It encodes CASRSGQNTGELFF.

The chain carries TRBV7-3 and TRBJ2-2, with D uncertain. Looked up from germline, CDR1 is SGHTA and CDR2 is FQGTGA. The germline V and J ends were trimmed by 5 bases and 7 bases, with 14 bases remaining between them. This CDR3 comprises 14 residues. The CDR3 reads CASSRTHEDGELFF. CDR3 sequence (DNA): TGTGCCAGCAGCCGGACGCACGAGGACGGGGAGCTGTTTTTT.

This clone showed up just a few times. V is TRBV7-3 and J is TRBJ2-5, with D possibly matching TRBD1 (6 bases). This CDR3 comprises 13 residues. V gave up 4 bases and J gave up 5 bases, with 11 bases separating them. Germline V gives CDR1 SGHTA, CDR2 FQGTGA. The CDR3 nucleotides read TGTGCCAGCAGCTCAGGGGTCTATGAGACCCAGTACTTC. Amino acid sequence: CASSSGVYETQYF.

The rearrangement links TRBV4-2 to TRBJ1-5; D gene uncertain. The CDR3 totals 16 residues. Trimming stripped 4 bases from V and 0 bases from J, with 13 bases between. CDR1 LGHNA and CDR2 YNFKEQ come from the germline V gene. The CDR3: CASSPDKPYSNQPQHF. CDR3 nucleotides: TGTGCCAGCAGCCCCGACAAGCCCTATAGCAATCAGCCCCAGCATTTT.

The V and J genes are TRBV6-5 and TRBJ1-2; possible D gene TRBD1, 6 bases. The CDR3 extends over 15 amino acids. The ends were cut back, 6 bases at V and 6 bases at J, with 20 bases in the middle. Germline V gene lookup returns CDR1 MNHEY and CDR2 SVGAGI. The CDR3 bases are TGTGCCAGCAGCCGGGTGACAGGAGAGAACGATGGCTACACCTTC. It translates to CASSRVTGENDGYTF.

The rearrangement uses TRBV19 and TRBJ1-5; D may be TRBD1 (6 bases). Germline V gene lookup returns CDR1 LNHDA and CDR2 SQIVND (reference sequence). V was pared by 2 bases and J by 3 bases, with 14 bases between. The CDR3 totals 16 residues. The CDR3 reads CASSINQGTFNQPQHF. The CDR3 bases are TGTGCCAGTAGTATAAATCAGGGGACCTTCAATCAGCCCCAGCATTTT.

The chain recombines TRBV11-2 with TRBJ2-1; D gene unclear. There are 12 residues in the CDR3. With 0 bases removed from V and 8 bases from J, the gap between germline ends came to 5 bases. Per germline, CDR1 SGHAT and CDR2 FQNNGV. CDR3 sequence reads: CASSLEGYEQFF. The CDR3 nucleotides are TGTGCCAGCAGCTTAGAAGGGTATGAGCAGTTCTTC. The full variable domain, in which reference TRBV11-2 and TRBJ2-1 provide the parts outside the CDR3, is EAGVAQSPRYKIIEKRQSVAFWCNPISGHATLYWYQQILGQGPKLLIQFQNNGVVDDSQLPKDRFSAERLKGVDSTLKIQPAKLEDSAVYLCASSLEGYEQFFGPGTRLTVL.

The chain employs TRBV6-6 and TRBJ1-2; D might be TRBD1 (6 bases). The CDR3 has 12 residues. Trimming took 5 bases from V and 4 from J, leaving 8 bases between them. Germline V gene lookup returns CDR1 MNHNY and CDR2 SVGAGI (reference sequence). CDR3 sequence reads: CASSTGTYGYTF. For the CDR3, the DNA is TGTGCCAGCAGTACAGGGACCTATGGCTACACCTTC.

The chain carries TRBV3-1 (or the pseudogene TRBV3-2) and TRBJ2-1; D not resolved. V lost 2 bases and J 4 bases, leaving 9 bases between the germline ends. The CDR3 runs to 14 residues. CDR1 LGHDT and CDR2 YNNKEL come from the germline V gene (reference sequence). CDR3 DNA: TGTGCCAGCAGCCAAACTGTGGGGTACAATGAGCAGTTCTTC. Its translation is CASSQTVGYNEQFF.

The chain combines TRBV5-1 with TRBJ2-1; 9 bases agree with TRBD1. CDR3 length equals 15 residues. J was trimmed by 3 bases and V by 3 bases; bases with no gene match: 4. CDR1 is SGHRS, CDR2 YFSETQ, per germline. This chain's CDR3 is CASSSPGQGYNEQFF. In DNA, the CDR3 is TGCGCCAGCAGCTCTCCGGGACAGGGCTACAATGAGCAGTTCTTC.